This TCR beta chain was identified during a study of T cells in Graves' hyperthyroidism and ophthalmopathy. This CDR3 contains 14 residues. CDR1 and CDR2 (germline): LNHDA, SQIVND (reference sequence). Trimming removed 8 bases from V and 10 bases from J; junction bases left unmatched: 9. There were TCR beta CDR3 regions amplified from RNA transcripts. RT-PCR in the first round (using the HTBI primer set) targeted the TCR CDR3. TCRdb re-called the multiplex PCR reads through MiXCR, storing one row per CDR3 protein. The top ten hold about 3.9% of the sample, which has more than 500,000 distinct CDR3 sequences, about 15% seen once.

The V call is TRBV19, the J call TRBJ1-6; 9 nucleotides align to TRBD1. Material: blood. This TCR was sampled from a woman between 35 and 50 years old with Graves' ophthalmopathy. CDR3 residues: CASGRQGVGSPLHF. In nucleotides, the CDR3 is TGTGCCAGTGGGAGACAGGGGGTTGGATCACCCCTCCACTTT.